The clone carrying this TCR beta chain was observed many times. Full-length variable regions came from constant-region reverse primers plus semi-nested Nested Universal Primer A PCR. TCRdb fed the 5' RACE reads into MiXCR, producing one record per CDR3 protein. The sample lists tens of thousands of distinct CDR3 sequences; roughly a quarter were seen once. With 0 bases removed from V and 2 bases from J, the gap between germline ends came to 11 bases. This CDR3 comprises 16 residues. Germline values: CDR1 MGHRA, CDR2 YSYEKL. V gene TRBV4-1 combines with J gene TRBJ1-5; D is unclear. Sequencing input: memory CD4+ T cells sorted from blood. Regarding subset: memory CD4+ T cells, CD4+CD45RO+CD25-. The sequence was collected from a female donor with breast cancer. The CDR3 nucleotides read TGCGCCAGCAGCCAAGAGACGGGCGGGGGCAATCAGCCCCAGCATTTT. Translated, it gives CASSQETGGGNQPQHF.